The subject of this entry is one T cell receptor beta chain. This entry is derived from a study of T cells in Graves' hyperthyroidism and ophthalmopathy. In the study overall: Initial diagnosis, before any treatment, was when peripheral blood was collected.

RNA transcripts were the template for amplifying TCR beta CDR3 regions. HTBI primers were employed in a first-round RT-PCR of the TCR CDR3. TCRdb passed the multiplex PCR reads through MiXCR, listing each CDR3 protein once. This table has 150,000 to 200,000 distinct CDR3 sequences, about a sixth appearing once. Researchers defined stable Graves' hyperthyroidism as no ophthalmopathy progression within 18 months. Each patient was aged 18 to 65 and had newly diagnosed hyperthyroidism of under 2 months' duration. V lost 5 bases and J 5 bases, leaving 12 bases between the germline ends. CDR3 length: 13 residues.

Input material: blood. The V and J genes are TRBV12-3 or TRBV12-4 and TRBJ1-1; tentative D call: TRBD1 (6 bases). The receptor comes from a woman in her forties or fifties with Graves' hyperthyroidism. The CDR3 DNA reads as TGTGCCAGCAGTCTTGGACAGTGGACTGAAGCTTTCTTT. Amino acid sequence: CASSLGQWTEAFF.